One sample yielded the 5 T cell receptor beta chains listed below, sequenced in a study of T cell responses to AZD1222 COVID-19 vaccine. The table came from immunoSEQ multiplex PCR; TCRdb's copy has only in-frame clones and leaves some out. The sample yields 150,000 to 200,000 clones, about 88% seen once. Sample: peripheral blood, taken on day 0 of AZD1222 vaccination. The receptors were sampled from an adult in good health.

This rearrangement joins TRBV7-5 to TRBJ1-2; the table assigns TRBD1, which was not confirmed against the DNA. TRBV7-5 is listed as a pseudogene. This CDR3 has 16 amino acids. The CDR3 DNA follows: TGTGTCAGAAGCTTCAAGTTCAGGGGGCTTTCCTATGGCTACACCTTC. Protein product: CVRSFKFRGLSYGYTF.

The rearrangement joins TRBV5-1 to TRBJ1-1; possible D gene TRBD1, 6 bases. The V end lost 4 bases, the J end lost 0 bases, and 13 bases lay between the germline ends. CDR3 length: 15 residues. Germline V CDR1 and CDR2: SGHRS, YFSETQ. The CDR3 reads CASSATGFMNTEAFF. In DNA form, the CDR3 reads TGCGCCAGCAGCGCTACAGGGTTCATGAACACTGAAGCTTTCTTT. Variable domain in full (rest from reference TRBV5-1 and TRBJ1-1): KAGVTQTPRYLIKTRGQQVTLSCSPISGHRSVSWYQQTPGQGLQFLFEYFSETQRNKGNFPGRFSGRQFSNSRSEMNVSTLELGDSALYLCASSATGFMNTEAFFGQGTRLTVV.

This chain links TRBV6-2 or TRBV6-3 with TRBJ1-5; D remains unclear. Germline V lookup: CDR1 MNHEY, CDR2 SVGEGT. This CDR3 has 13 residues. V lost 0 bases, J lost 5 bases, and 5 bases lay in between. The CDR3 is CASSYSGDQPQHF. DNA of the CDR3: TGTGCCAGCAGTTACTCAGGCGATCAGCCCCAGCATTTT.

This sequence joins TRBV29-1 and TRBJ2-3; D unresolved. The V gene lost 4 bases and the J gene lost 2 bases, with 7 bases spanning the gap. CDR3 length equals 12 residues. Germline V lookup: CDR1 SQVTM, CDR2 ANQGSEA. The CDR3 is CSVVDPTDTQYF. DNA of the CDR3: TGCAGCGTTGTAGATCCCACAGATACGCAGTATTTT.

The chain employs TRBV6-2 or TRBV6-3 and TRBJ2-7; 9 bases map to TRBD2. V trimming: 0 bases; J trimming: 3 bases; junction bases outside the gene matches: 3. The CDR3 contains 15 residues. CDR1 is MNHEY and CDR2 is SVGEGT in the germline V gene. The CDR3 DNA follows: TGTGCCAGCAGTTACTCACGGCGGGGGGGCTACGAGCAGTACTTC. It specifies CASSYSRRGGYEQYF.